This T cell receptor beta chain comes out of a study of blood T cell repertoires in COVID-19. This table comes from immunoSEQ multiplex PCR, and its TCRdb copy is limited to in-frame clones, with some not included. The sample contains fewer than 250,000 clones, roughly four fifths of which appear only once. This TCR was recovered from a woman aged 35 to 49 with acute or convalescent COVID-19. Input material: peripheral blood.

CDR3 amino acids: CASSLTGQILGPYGYTF. CDR3 nucleotides: TGTGCCAGCAGCTTAACTGGACAGATCCTGGGCCCTTATGGCTACACCTTC. The rearrangement uses TRBV11-2 and TRBJ1-2; D possibly corresponds to TRBD1 (6 bases). V was clipped by 2 bases and J by 5 bases, with 21 bases between them. CDR3 length: 17 residues. The V gene's germline CDR1 is SGHAT and CDR2 FQNNGV.